The clone carrying this T cell receptor beta chain was counted many times. The data derive from a study of T cells in Graves' hyperthyroidism and ophthalmopathy. With 8 bases clipped from V and 1 base from J, the junction kept 5 bases outside the gene matches. CDR3 length equals 14 residues. From germline, CDR1 is MDHEN and CDR2 SYDVKM. Amplification of TCR beta CDR3 regions used RNA as the template. The HTBI primer set was used in a first-round RT-PCR of the TCR CDR3. TCRdb passed the multiplex PCR reads through MiXCR, listing each CDR3 protein once. The data contain about half a million distinct CDR3 sequences, 15% to 20% of them singletons. Each person with ophthalmopathy scored at least 3 on the Clinical Activity Score, reached NOSPECS grade 4 or higher, and had been ill under 3 months.

Sequencing input: blood. The chain uses TRBV28 and TRBJ2-3; 8 bases match TRBD2. This TCR was recovered from a man aged 35-49 years with Graves' ophthalmopathy. The CDR3 is CASGGAGGTDTQYF. The CDR3 DNA sequence: TGTGCCAGCGGGGGAGCGGGAGGCACAGATACGCAGTATTTT.